This TCR beta chain was sequenced during a study of a mutant IDH1 vaccine in newly diagnosed glioma. About the study: In some groups vaccination began 4-6 weeks post-radiotherapy; others received it with temozolomide. Mean patient age was approximately 39 years; approximately 62% were male and approximately 38% female.

Documented time point: week 35, safety follow-up. In every dose of vaccine, 300 ug of mutant IDH1 20-mer peptide was given alongside topical imiquimod. The V end was cut by 4 bases, the J end by 6 bases, with 21 bases between. CDR3 length: 17 amino acids. The germline V gene has CDR1 SGHDN and CDR2 FVKESK. In regard to this clone: Its matching antigen is unknown.

The repertoire was sequenced with immunoSEQ multiplex PCR; TCRdb's copy has only in-frame clones and lacks some. Of some 63,000 clones listed, 74% are singletons. Sample: PBMCs, taken from a glioma patient whose treatment included an IDH1 peptide vaccine. The source is a middle-aged man with glioma. V and J are TRBV14 and TRBJ2-2, with D tentatively TRBD1 (9 bases). The CDR3 region is CASSRLGTGTSPGELFF. Written as DNA, the CDR3 is TGTGCCAGCAGCCGGCTTGGGACAGGGACTAGTCCCGGGGAGCTGTTTTTT.